These 22 T cell receptor beta chains were all obtained from the same sample, sequenced in a study of T cells in women clearing cervical HPV infection. Clones were read by immunoSEQ multiplex PCR, and TCRdb kept only the in-frame ones, dropping some. This repertoire comprises about 35,000 clones; its ten largest clones make up 1.6%. The specimen sequenced was blood buffy coat. All receptors derive from a woman between 18 and 70 years old with a cervical HPV16 infection that either progressed to CIN3+ or cleared (not recorded which).

With respect to this clone: The read comes to an end 3 residues before the CDR3 does, leaving the germline J gene to fill in the end. V usage is TRBV2 and J usage is TRBJ2-4; TRBD2 agrees at 15 bases. With V trimmed by 6 bases and J by 1 base, 7 bases remained unmatched. Germline CDR1 SNHLY, CDR2 FYNNEI. The CDR3 spans 18 residues. The CDR3 protein is CASRPGLAGGMAKNIQYF. CDR3 DNA (partial): TGTGCCAGCAGACCGGGACTAGCGGGGGGTATGGCCAAAAACATT.

For this clone: The read ends 3 residues early relative to the CDR3; the germline J gene fills the gap. This chain joins TRBV19 and TRBJ1-1; perhaps TRBD1 as D (6 bases). This CDR3 has 16 residues. The germline V gene encodes CDR1 LNHDA and CDR2 SQIVND (reference sequence). V dropped 5 bases and J dropped 1 base, with 17 bases sitting between them. The sequenced part of the CDR3 DNA is TGTGCCAGTAGTGAGGTCCAGGGACAAGGGAACACTGAA. Translated, it gives CASSEVQGQGNTE. The CDR3, in full, reads CASSEVQGQGNTEAFF.

Concerning this clone: The read ends 3 residues shy of where the CDR3 ends; the end is completed using the germline J gene. The chain has TRBV20-1 and TRBJ2-1; 11 bases are a match to TRBD2. This CDR3 contains 15 residues. Trimming at V came to 3 bases and at J to 5 bases, leaving 6 bases not matched to a gene. CDR1 DFQATT and CDR2 SNEGSKA come from the germline V gene (reference sequence). Partial CDR3 DNA: TGCAGTGCTAGGAAGGCTAGCGGGGGGAACAATGAG. This codes for CSARKASGGNNE. The CDR3 in its entirety is CSARKASGGNNEQFF.

With respect to this clone: The CDR3 goes on 3 residues after the read ends, and that part is filled in from the germline J gene. This chain connects TRBV5-1 to TRBJ2-5, with TRBD2 identical over 13 bases. The V and J ends lost 3 bases and 0 bases, in that order; junction bases with no gene match: 5. Germline V gene data show CDR1 as SGHRS and CDR2 as YFSETQ. This CDR3 has 17 amino acids. This CDR3 is CASSYPGTSGDQETQYF. The sequenced CDR3 bases are TGCGCCAGCAGCTACCCCGGGACTAGCGGGGACCAAGAGACC.

Concerning this clone itself: The CDR3 goes on 3 residues after the read ends, and that part is filled in from the germline J gene. This chain joins TRBV2 and TRBJ2-3; 7 bases are a match to TRBD2. The CDR3 is 16 amino acids. Germline V CDR1 and CDR2: SNHLY, FYNNEI. Partial CDR3 DNA: TGTGCCAGCAGTGAAAGGCCCTGGGGGGGTCAAGAGACG. Residues: CASSERPWGGQET. The complete CDR3 protein is CASSERPWGGQETQYF.

For this clone: The read ends 3 residues shy of where the CDR3 ends; the end is completed using the germline J gene. The chain carries TRBV2 and TRBJ1-4, with 7 bases that match TRBD1. The CDR3 is 15 amino acids. V shed 4 bases, J shed 2 bases, and the junction held 4 bases outside the gene matches. Germline CDR1 reads SNHLY; CDR2 reads FYNNEI. The sequenced part of the CDR3 DNA is TGTGCCAGCAGTGGGACAGGTTCGACTAATGAAAAA. Residues: CASSGTGSTNEK. The full CDR3 protein is CASSGTGSTNEKLFF.

Details on this clone: The read terminates 3 residues before the CDR3 end, so the remaining end is supplied by the germline J gene. This sequence joins TRBV7-3 and TRBJ1-2; D ambiguous. The length of the CDR3 is 17 residues. Germline V lookup: CDR1 SGHTA, CDR2 FQGTGA. The part of the CDR3 DNA that was read is TGTGCCAGCAGCTTAGAATTAGCGGGAGATTTGGGCAATGAC. Translating gives CASSLELAGDLGND. The CDR3 reads in full as CASSLELAGDLGNDYTF. The full variable domain, its missing parts supplied by reference TRBV7-3 and TRBJ1-2, is GAGVSQTPSNKVTEKGKYVELRCDPISGHTALYWYRQSLGQGPEFLIYFQGTGAADDSGLPNDRFFAVRPEGSVSTLKIQRTERGDSAVYLCASSLELAGDLGNDYTFGSGTRLTVV.

In the case of this clone: Read coverage stops 3 residues before the CDR3 terminus; the germline J gene supplies the remainder. This sequence joins TRBV5-1 and TRBJ2-1, with unresolved D. The V gene's germline CDR1 is SGHRS and CDR2 YFSETQ. The CDR3 has 16 amino acids. V was clipped by 1 base and J by 4 bases, with 15 bases between them. CDR3 protein: CASSLTGDSIYNEQFF. The CDR3 bases that were read are TGCGCCAGCAGCTTGACGGGTGACTCTATTTACAATGAG.

Regarding this clone: The CDR3 goes on 3 residues after the read ends, and that part is filled in from the germline J gene. The V gene is TRBV6-1, the J gene TRBJ1-5; 9 nucleotides line up with TRBD1. With 4 bases clipped from V and 2 bases from J, the junction kept 3 bases outside the gene matches. Germline V gene lookup returns CDR1 MNHNS and CDR2 SASEGT. The CDR3 sequence is 15 residues long. The chain's CDR3 is CASSVDRGGNQPQHF. Incomplete CDR3 DNA: TGTGCCAGCAGTGTGGACAGGGGTGGCAATCAGCCC.

Frequency places this clone as large. The read comes to an end 3 residues before the CDR3 does, leaving the germline J gene to fill in the end. The V gene is TRBV28, the J gene TRBJ1-2, with 7 bases matching TRBD1. The CDR3 consists of 13 residues. Germline CDR1 is MDHEN and CDR2 is SYDVKM. Partial CDR3 DNA: TGTGCCAGCAGTTTACCGCTAGGGGGCGGC. Translated: CASSLPLGGG. The whole CDR3 protein reads CASSLPLGGGYTF.

Comment on this clone: With the read ending 3 residues before the CDR3 end, the germline J gene is used to fill in that end. The rearrangement links TRBV15 to TRBJ2-3; no definite D call. Germline CDR1 LNHNV, CDR2 YYDKDF (reference sequence). Trimming removed 1 base at V and 0 bases at J, with 2 bases between. This CDR3 region has 13 residues. The covered CDR3 bases are TGTGCCACCAGCAGAGTAAGCACAGATACG. Protein product: CATSRVSTDT. The full CDR3 protein is CATSRVSTDTQYF.

In terms of frequency, this clone is medium-sized. Incomplete CDR3 DNA: TGTGCCAGTAAGGGGACAGGGGTAGATGGC. It translates to CASKGTGVDG. In full, the CDR3 reads CASKGTGVDGYTF. This chain links TRBV19 with TRBJ1-2; 10 bases match TRBD1. The read is 3 residues too short to cover the CDR3 end, so that end is filled in from the germline J gene. The V gene end was trimmed by 7 bases and the J gene end by 6 bases; junction bases not matched to a gene: 5. Germline CDR1 and CDR2: LNHDA and SQIVND (reference sequence). The CDR3 has 13 residues.

As for this clone: The read terminates 3 residues before the CDR3 end, so the remaining end is supplied by the germline J gene. The V call is TRBV9, the J call TRBJ2-7; TRBD2 might be the D (5 bases). The germline V gene encodes CDR1 SGDLS and CDR2 YYNGEE. The CDR3 is made up of 13 amino acids. V was shortened by 2 bases and J by 3 bases, with 9 bases between the two germline ends. The sequenced CDR3 bases are TGTGCCAGCAGCGTCGGGGATTTCTACGAG. Its protein is CASSVGDFYE. The whole CDR3 region reads CASSVGDFYEQYF.

About this clone itself: The missing CDR3 end, 3 residues past where the read stops, is filled in from the germline J gene. V gene TRBV6-2 or TRBV6-3 combines with J gene TRBJ2-7; TRBD2 agrees at 7 bases. Germline CDR1 and CDR2: MNHEY and SVGEGT. The CDR3 loop spans 14 amino acids. V trimming: 3 bases; J trimming: 2 bases; junction bases outside the gene matches: 4. The CDR3 protein is CASSYSGRPYEQYF. The covered CDR3 bases are TGTGCCAGCAGTTATAGCGGGCGCCCCTACGAG.

Notes on this clone: The read gets to within 3 residues of the CDR3 end, and the germline J gene fills in the rest. V is TRBV20-1 and J is TRBJ2-1; 11 nucleotides align to TRBD2. Germline-derived CDR1 and CDR2 are DFQATT and SNEGSKA (reference sequence). The J segment lost 8 bases and the V segment lost 3 bases, leaving 12 bases of the junction unmatched. This CDR3 is 16 amino acids long. The CDR3 loop reads CSASSRTSGRDDEQFF. The sequenced part of the CDR3 DNA is TGCAGTGCTAGCTCCCGTACTAGCGGGAGAGACGATGAG.

To note about this clone: Sequencing ends 3 residues short of the CDR3 end; the germline J gene provides the rest. The chain combines TRBV20-1 with TRBJ2-2, with D possibly matching TRBD2 (6 bases). Trimming shortened V by 1 base and J by 3 bases, and 9 bases separated the two germline ends. This CDR3 comprises 14 residues. In germline, CDR1 is DFQATT, CDR2 SNEGSKA (reference sequence). CDR3 residues: CSARGLVDTGELFF. Partial CDR3 DNA: TGCAGTGCTAGAGGACTAGTTGACACCGGGGAG.

As concerns this clone: The CDR3 end lies 3 residues beyond the end of the read and is filled in from the germline J gene. The chain links TRBV6-2 or TRBV6-3 to TRBJ2-3; 8 bases align to TRBD2. The CDR3 extends over 13 amino acids. The germline gives CDR1 MNHEY, CDR2 SVGEGT. The part of the CDR3 DNA that was read is TGTGCCAGCCGGGGGGGTGGGAGAGAGACG. Its translation: CASRGGGRET. In full, the CDR3 is CASRGGGRETQYF.

By frequency, this clone is medium-sized (0.01 to 0.1%). The sample carries other DNA sequences with the same CDR3. CDR3 DNA (partial): TGTGCCAGCAGTCCGCAGGGAGTGGCTGAG. Translation gives CASSPQGVAE. The CDR3 in full is CASSPQGVAEQFF. The chain carries TRBV7-9 and TRBJ2-1; D possibly matches TRBD1 or TRBD2 (5 bases each). The observed sequence ends 3 residues before the CDR3 terminus, with the missing tail filled in from the germline J gene. The germline V and J ends were trimmed by 6 bases and 9 bases, with 15 bases remaining between them. CDR1 is SEHNR and CDR2 is FQNEAQ in the germline V gene (reference sequence). This CDR3 has 13 amino acids.

In regard to this clone: The read ends 3 residues before the CDR3 terminus; that terminus is restored from the germline J gene. The V gene is TRBV5-4, the J gene TRBJ2-3; 7 bases map to TRBD1. The CDR3 has 16 residues. Germline loops: CDR1 SGHNT, CDR2 YYREEE (reference sequence). Germline trimming cut 2 bases from V and 3 bases from J; bases unmatched to any gene: 9. CDR3: CASSFATDRETDTQYF. The sequenced part of the CDR3 DNA is TGTGCCAGCAGCTTCGCTACAGACAGGGAAACAGATACG.

A note on this clone: The read terminates 3 residues before the CDR3 end, so the remaining end is supplied by the germline J gene. The rearrangement links TRBV20-1 to TRBJ1-4; a possible D gene is TRBD1 (5 bases). The germline V and J ends were trimmed by 1 base and 4 bases, with 7 bases remaining between them. The CDR3 covers 13 residues. Germline V gene lookup returns CDR1 DFQATT and CDR2 SNEGSKA (reference sequence). The covered CDR3 bases are TGCAGTGCTAGAGGACAGATTAATGAAAAA. Residues: CSARGQINEK. The whole CDR3 sequence is CSARGQINEKLFF.

As to this clone: The CDR3 end is not reached by the read, which stops 3 residues before it; the germline J gene fills it in. The chain uses TRBV5-1 and TRBJ2-3, with D perhaps TRBD1 (6 bases). Germline CDR1 reads SGHRS; CDR2 reads YFSETQ. This CDR3 is 15 amino acids long. The CDR3 DNA, read in part, is TGCGCCAGCAGCTTGGTCGCACAGGGCCAAGAGACG. This codes for CASSLVAQGQET. The full CDR3 protein is CASSLVAQGQETQYF.

A word on this clone: The CDR3 goes on 3 residues after the read ends, and that part is filled in from the germline J gene. The chain recombines TRBV14 with TRBJ1-5; D perhaps matches TRBD1 (6 bases). Per the germline V gene, CDR1 is SGHDN and CDR2 is FVKESK. Between the trimmed V and J ends, which lost 5 bases and 0 bases, there was a span of 11 bases. The CDR3 totals 15 residues. CDR3 residues: CASSGGAYSNQPQHF. The part of the CDR3 DNA that was read is TGTGCCAGCAGCGGGGGGGCGTATAGCAATCAGCCC.